Below, 24 T cell receptor beta chains from the same sample are listed, as sequenced in a study of blood T cell repertoires in COVID-19. The method was immunoSEQ multiplex PCR; TCRdb's version includes in-frame clones alone and lacks a portion of them. The sample holds under 250,000 clones, 75% to 85% seen once. What was sequenced was PBMCs or T cells enriched from blood (not recorded which). These receptors all stem from a woman between 50 and 59 years old with acute COVID-19.

The chain joins TRBV5-8 to TRBJ1-6; 7 bases match TRBD1. This CDR3 has 15 amino acids. V shed 6 bases, J shed 12 bases, and the junction held 15 bases outside the gene matches. The germline CDR1 and CDR2 sequences are SGHTS and YDEGEE. CDR3 coding DNA: TGTGCCAGCAACGTAAGGCGGGACAGTGCTCTACCCCTCCACTTT. It specifies CASNVRRDSALPLHF.

This clone was detected once. The V gene is TRBV18, the J gene TRBJ1-3, with no clear D. Germline lookup yields CDR1 KGHSH and CDR2 LQKENI. V was cut by 10 bases and J by 3 bases, with 13 bases left in between. The CDR3 runs 13 residues. The CDR3 sequence is CATTGSVGNTIYF. CDR3 sequence (DNA): TGTGCCACCACGGGGAGTGTTGGAAACACCATATATTTT.

This clone was detected once. The gene calls are TRBV12-5 and TRBJ2-1, with a weak D call TRBD1 (6 bases). V lost 6 bases to trimming and J lost 2 bases, with 11 bases between them. This CDR3 is built from 14 residues. Germline CDR1 LGHNT, CDR2 FRNRAP. The CDR3 DNA reads TGTGCTAGTGGGACAGGAGCTACCTACAATGAGCAGTTCTTC. Translating gives CASGTGATYNEQFF. The complete variable domain, with remaining parts taken from reference TRBV12-5 and TRBJ2-1, reads DARVTQTPRHKVTEMGQEVTMRCQPILGHNTVFWYRQTMMQGLELLAYFRNRAPLDDSGMPKDRFSAEMPDATLATLKIQPSEPRDSAVYFCASGTGATYNEQFFGPGTRLTVL.

The rearrangement joins TRBV27 to TRBJ1-3; TRBD1 is a possible D gene (5 bases). V was cut by 5 bases and J by 0 bases, with 11 bases left in between. CDR3 size: 15 residues. Germline values: CDR1 MNHEY, CDR2 SMNVEV (reference sequence). CDR3 coding DNA: TGTGCCAGCAGTCTCACAGGTACCTCTGGAAACACCATATATTTT. Residues: CASSLTGTSGNTIYF.

The chain recombines TRBV19 with TRBJ2-5; TRBD2 aligns across 8 bases. V dropped 5 bases and J dropped 5; count of bases not matched to a gene: 10. Germline CDR1 is LNHDA and CDR2 is SQIVND (reference sequence). This CDR3 has 15 residues. CDR3 DNA: TGTGCCAGTAGTCCCTCGGGAGGGGCAGGGGAGACCCAGTACTTC. The encoded protein is CASSPSGGAGETQYF.

A single count supports this clone. V and J are TRBV19 and TRBJ1-5, with D possibly being TRBD1 (5 bases). The CDR3 has 15 residues. The germline CDR1 and CDR2 sequences are LNHDA and SQIVND (reference sequence). Between the trimmed V and J ends, which lost 5 bases and 4 bases, there was a span of 15 bases. CDR3 DNA: TGTGCCAGTAGTCCTTGGGGGGTCGGGAATCAGCCCCAGCATTTT. Translated, it gives CASSPWGVGNQPQHF.

J is TRBJ2-7 and V is TRBV6-5; 11 positions match TRBD2. The length of the CDR3 is 13 residues. J gave up 5 bases and V 7 bases, and 4 bases lay outside the gene matches. The V gene's germline CDR1 is MNHEY and CDR2 SVGAGI. The CDR3 reads CASNLAGGNEQYF. Written as DNA, the CDR3 is TGTGCCAGCAACCTAGCGGGGGGCAACGAGCAGTACTTC.

In this sample, this clone turned up a few times. The rearrangement links TRBV9 to TRBJ2-7; a weak D match, TRBD2 (5 bases). Trimming took off 3 bases at V and 6 bases at J, with 13 bases between the two ends. Germline assignment: CDR1 SGDLS and CDR2 YYNGEE. CDR3 length: 13 residues. In nucleotides, the CDR3 is TGTGCCAGCAGCGCCCGGGGAAGGGCCGAGCAGTACTTC. Its protein is CASSARGRAEQYF.

The J gene is TRBJ1-4, the V gene TRBV7-2; D might be TRBD1 (5 bases). Germline-derived CDR1 and CDR2 are SGHTA and FQGNSA. The CDR3 runs to 18 residues. V was cut by 4 bases and J by 8 bases, with 26 bases left in between. CDR3 nucleotide sequence: TGTGCCAGCAGCTCTAGGGGCCCCTTGGGGTCAACTCACGAAAAACTGTTTTTT. Its translation: CASSSRGPLGSTHEKLFF.

This clone appeared once. CDR3 sequence: CARAGGDTEAFF. The CDR3 DNA is TGTGCCAGGGCTGGCGGAGACACTGAAGCTTTCTTT. This rearrangement joins TRBV12-3 or TRBV12-4 to TRBJ1-1; no clear D gene. The germline V and J ends were trimmed by 9 bases and 3 bases, with 11 bases remaining between them. This CDR3 is built from 12 residues.

The CDR3, as DNA: TGCGCCAGCAGCTTGGGGACTAGCGGGGGTCTCACAGATACGCAGTATTTT. Its translation: CASSLGTSGGLTDTQYF. This chain links TRBV5-1 with TRBJ2-3, with 13 bases matching TRBD2. The CDR3 length is 17 residues. The V and J ends lost 0 bases and 2 bases, in that order; junction bases with no gene match: 3. Per the germline V gene, CDR1 is SGHRS and CDR2 is YFSETQ.

This clone has just one count. The rearrangement links TRBV7-2 to TRBJ1-2; TRBD1 matches 8 bases. V lost 2 bases, J lost 5 bases, and 7 bases stayed unmatched. CDR1 is SGHTA, CDR2 FQGNSA, per germline. This CDR3 spans 15 amino acids. CDR3 coding DNA: TGTGCCAGCAGCTTACAGGGGGCAGTCTGGTATGGCTACACCTTC. Its protein product is CASSLQGAVWYGYTF. Variable domain in full (rest from reference TRBV7-2 and TRBJ1-2): GAGVSQSPSNKVTEKGKDVELRCDPISGHTALYWYRQSLGQGLEFLIYFQGNSAPDKSGLPSDRFSAERTGGSVSTLTIQRTQQEDSAVYLCASSLQGAVWYGYTFGSGTRLTVV.

This clone was recorded only once. The chain joins TRBV5-8 to TRBJ1-1; D ambiguous. V lost 2 bases, J lost 0 bases, and 8 bases lay in between. CDR1 is SGHTS and CDR2 is YDEGEE in the germline V gene. This CDR3 contains 14 residues. CDR3 bases: TGTGCCAGCAGCTTCGGGAATATGAACACTGAAGCTTTCTTT. Its protein is CASSFGNMNTEAFF.

Here the CDR3 DNA reads TGTGCCAGCAGGACCGGGACAGGTGCGACCTACGAGCAGTACTTC. Protein sequence: CASRTGTGATYEQYF. The V call is TRBV27, the J call TRBJ2-7; 8 positions match TRBD1. Trimming at V came to 6 bases and at J to 2 bases, leaving 9 bases not matched to a gene. Germline V lookup: CDR1 MNHEY, CDR2 SMNVEV (reference sequence). The CDR3 spans 15 residues.

The chain carries TRBV15 and TRBJ2-3, with a possible D match to TRBD2 (7 bases). The CDR3 covers 14 residues. Per the germline V gene, CDR1 is LNHNV and CDR2 is YYDKDF (reference sequence). The germline V and J ends were trimmed by 0 bases and 8 bases, with 12 bases remaining between them. DNA of the CDR3: TGTGCCACCAGCAGAGAGAGGGGGGGGGTTACGCAGTATTTT. It specifies CATSRERGGVTQYF.

This clone was counted between two and nine times. The chain couples TRBV10-1 to TRBJ1-5, with a possible D match to TRBD1 (5 bases). The V gene lost 6 bases and the J gene lost 2 bases, with 14 bases spanning the gap. The germline gives CDR1 WNHNN, CDR2 SYGVQD (reference sequence). The CDR3 runs to 15 residues. CDR3 bases: TGCGCCAGCAGACCAGACCAGGGTGGCAATCAGCCCCAGCATTTT. Translation gives CASRPDQGGNQPQHF.

V usage is TRBV5-1 and J usage is TRBJ2-2; TRBD2 matches at 7 bases. The CDR3 has 13 amino acids. Germline lookup yields CDR1 SGHRS and CDR2 YFSETQ. V gave up 7 bases and J gave up 9 bases; unmatched junction bases: 9. The CDR3 DNA sequence: TGCGCCAGCGGGGAAGCGGGGACCCGGGAGCTGTTTTTT. It is translated as CASGEAGTRELFF.

The chain uses TRBV30 and TRBJ2-5; 12 nucleotides align to TRBD1. CDR1 is GTSNPN, CDR2 SVGIG, per germline (reference sequence). The CDR3 covers 14 residues. V lost 3 bases and J lost 5; bases outside the gene matches: 4. CDR3: CAWRGQGAGETQYF. The DNA for the CDR3 is TGTGCCTGGAGGGGACAGGGGGCAGGGGAGACCCAGTACTTC.

The J gene is TRBJ1-3, the V gene TRBV6-5; D perhaps matches TRBD1 (5 bases). Germline CDR1 is MNHEY and CDR2 is SVGAGI. There are 15 residues in the CDR3. Trimming cost V 2 bases and J 4 bases, with 12 bases left between them. CDR3 sequence (DNA): TGTGCCAGCAGTTACGGGGTGACAGCCGGAAACACCATATATTTT. This sequence encodes CASSYGVTAGNTIYF.

In DNA form, the CDR3 reads TGTGCCAGCAGGGAAAGGGGCACTGAAGCTTTCTTT. Its translation is CASRERGTEAFF. The chain recombines TRBV2 with TRBJ1-1; TRBD1 is a possible D gene (5 bases). This CDR3 is built from 12 residues. V lost 6 bases and J lost 4, with 9 bases in between. The germline gives CDR1 SNHLY, CDR2 FYNNEI.

This chain uses TRBV29-1 with TRBJ1-2, with D unresolved. The CDR3 has 12 residues. Germline V CDR1 and CDR2: SQVTM, ANQGSEA. V gave up 4 bases and J gave up 1 base, with 7 bases separating them. The CDR3 DNA sequence: TGCAGCGTTGCGGGGAATAACTATGGCTACACCTTC. Its translation is CSVAGNNYGYTF.

In DNA, the CDR3 is TGTGCCAGCAGTTTATCGATAAACTGGGGGGGGCCAGGGTCGGATAGAGGCTACACCTTC. It is translated as CASSLSINWGGPGSDRGYTF. This chain connects TRBV27 to TRBJ1-2, with D possibly being TRBD1 (6 bases). V dropped 0 bases and J dropped 8 bases, with 31 bases sitting between them. This CDR3 has 20 amino acids. Germline loops: CDR1 MNHEY, CDR2 SMNVEV (reference sequence).

As DNA, the CDR3 is TGTGCCAGCAGCCTCCGGGACAGGGAATCACCCCTCCACTTT. This encodes CASSLRDRESPLHF. The rearrangement uses TRBV3-1 (or the pseudogene TRBV3-2) and TRBJ1-6, with 9 bases identical to TRBD1. This CDR3 region has 14 residues. Germline V gene lookup returns CDR1 LGHDT and CDR2 YNNKEL (reference sequence). The trim removed 4 bases at V and 10 bases at J, leaving 5 bases unmatched.

The chain uses TRBV30 and TRBJ1-2, with 7 bases lining up with TRBD1. Germline values: CDR1 GTSNPN, CDR2 SVGIG (reference sequence). The CDR3 loop spans 13 amino acids. Losses at the gene ends were 1 base for V and 5 bases for J; bases not matched to a gene: 4. CDR3 sequence (DNA): TGTGCCTGGAGTGGGGCAGGGGGATATGGCTACACCTTC. The encoded protein is CAWSGAGGYGYTF.